A single sample gave rise to the 10 T cell receptor beta chains below, sequenced in a study of cytomegalovirus exposure and HLA in healthy donors. Primers: 60 Vbeta forward and 13 Jbeta reverse. Assay used: immunoSEQ multiplex PCR; TCRdb lists only in-frame clones, some missing. The sample includes fewer than 200,000 clones, 87% of them seen just once. What was sequenced was PBMCs. These receptors were taken from a girl younger than two in good health and CMV-seronegative.

The rearrangement links TRBV6-1 to TRBJ2-5; 7 bases are a match to TRBD1. There are 12 residues in the CDR3. The V and J ends lost 8 bases and 4 bases, in that order; junction bases with no gene match: 4. Germline-derived CDR1 and CDR2 are MNHNS and SASEGT. In DNA form, the CDR3 reads TGTGCCAGCCTGACAGGGAGAGAGACCCAGTACTTC. Its translation is CASLTGRETQYF.

The J gene is TRBJ2-3, the V gene TRBV7-8; the match to TRBD2 covers 11 bases. There are 14 residues in the CDR3. V was pared by 11 bases and J by 2 bases, with 6 bases of the junction left unmatched. Germline V lookup: CDR1 SGHVS, CDR2 FQNEAQ. CDR3 region: CACATSGNTDTQYF. Here the CDR3 DNA reads TGTGCCTGCGCGACTAGCGGGAACACAGATACGCAGTATTTT.

This clone was seen more than once but under ten times. The chain combines TRBV11-2 with TRBJ2-3, with 10 bases aligning to TRBD2. The CDR3 runs 16 residues. CDR1 is SGHAT and CDR2 is FQNNGV in the germline V gene. V was pared by 4 bases and J by 4 bases, with 8 bases of the junction left unmatched. CDR3 DNA: TGTGCCAGCAGCTCGGGACTAGCGAGAAGGGCAGATACGCAGTATTTT. Protein product: CASSSGLARRADTQYF.

The rearrangement joins TRBV2 to TRBJ1-5; tentatively, D is TRBD1 (6 bases). The CDR3 sequence is 15 residues long. Germline CDR1 and CDR2: SNHLY and FYNNEI. V shed 5 bases and J shed 4 bases, with 15 bases lying between them. CDR3 amino acids: CASSFRARGNQPQHF. The CDR3 DNA is TGTGCCAGCAGTTTTAGAGCCAGGGGTAATCAGCCCCAGCATTTT.

V is TRBV6-5 and J is TRBJ1-6; D unclear. Trimming removed 4 bases from V and 10 bases from J, with 11 bases in between. CDR3 length equals 13 residues. Germline V gene lookup returns CDR1 MNHEY and CDR2 SVGAGI. CDR3 protein: CASSSKPRSPLHF. CDR3 DNA sequence: TGTGCCAGCAGTTCTAAACCAAGATCACCCCTCCACTTT.

The rearrangement links TRBV7-3 to TRBJ2-7; 8 nucleotides agree with TRBD1. This CDR3 comprises 16 residues. Trimming removed 1 base from V and 5 bases from J; junction bases left unmatched: 10. In germline, CDR1 is SGHTA, CDR2 FQGTGA. CDR3 in amino acids: CASSLRAGTGVNEQYF. CDR3 DNA sequence: TGTGCCAGCAGCTTAAGGGCCGGGACAGGTGTCAACGAGCAGTACTTC. The variable domain in full, completed from reference TRBV7-3 and TRBJ2-7, reads GAGVSQTPSNKVTEKGKYVELRCDPISGHTALYWYRQSLGQGPEFLIYFQGTGAADDSGLPNDRFFAVRPEGSVSTLKIQRTERGDSAVYLCASSLRAGTGVNEQYFGPGTRLTVT.

Only one count was recorded for this clone. This chain links TRBV7-6 with TRBJ2-5; TRBD2 matches 10 bases. Germline CDR1 is SGHVS and CDR2 is FNYEAQ. V was pared by 4 bases and J by 1 base, with 6 bases of the junction left unmatched. The CDR3 contains 16 residues. The CDR3 sequence is CASSWVSGGPQETQYF. CDR3 nucleotide sequence: TGTGCCAGCAGCTGGGTTAGCGGGGGGCCCCAAGAGACCCAGTACTTC.

This clone came up once. J is TRBJ1-5 and V is TRBV4-1; D remains unclear. Trimming took 4 bases from V and 5 from J, leaving 15 bases between them. This CDR3 is 15 amino acids long. The V gene's germline CDR1 is MGHRA and CDR2 YSYEKL. This CDR3 reads CASSLYLRSDQPQHF. The CDR3 DNA sequence: TGCGCCAGCAGCCTTTACCTGAGGTCTGATCAGCCCCAGCATTTT.

This rearrangement joins TRBV14 to TRBJ2-3, with 8 positions matching TRBD1. The trim removed 6 bases at V and 2 bases at J, leaving 7 bases unmatched. Looked up from germline, CDR1 is SGHDN and CDR2 is FVKESK. CDR3 length: 15 amino acids. CDR3 DNA: TGTGCCAGCAGTCGGACAGGGTATCACACAGATACGCAGTATTTT. Its protein product is CASSRTGYHTDTQYF.

The V call is TRBV1, the J call TRBJ2-5; no check of the table's D call, TRBD2, against the DNA was made. TRBV1 is reported as a pseudogene. The CDR3 has 22 amino acids. The CDR3 bases are TGCACCAGCAGCCAAGATCTAGGAGAGCGGGAGGGTGCGTTAATAATCCAAGAGACCCAGTACTTC. Its translation is CTSSQDLGEREGALIIQETQYF.